The 28 T cell receptor beta chains below all came from one sample that was sequenced in a study of post-analysis software for immune sequencing data. These receptors' targets are unknown. Unique molecular identifiers tagged the TCR beta cDNA libraries. One entry per CDR3 protein, called by TCRdb with MiXCR from the PCR reads. Among 380,000 or so distinct CDR3 sequences listed, approximately 33% were seen once. The study, taken as a whole, reports: TRBV segments more frequent in patients than in controls numbered several and included TRBV5-6, TRBV5-1 and TRBV20-1.

The sequenced sample consisted of blood. All receptors derive from a girl between 5 and 17 years old with multiple sclerosis.

This clonotype was picked up a small number of times. This rearrangement joins TRBV27 to TRBJ2-1, with TRBD2 matching over 7 bases. The CDR3 runs to 15 residues. The germline gives CDR1 MNHEY, CDR2 SMNVEV (reference sequence). V was clipped by 6 bases and J by 7 bases; unmatched bases: 12. The CDR3 sequence is CASSFSHRSGNEQFF. The CDR3 nucleotides read TGTGCCAGCAGCTTTTCCCATCGTAGCGGGAATGAGCAGTTCTTC.

The chain uses TRBV28 and TRBJ2-7; 8 nucleotides match TRBD1. The germline V gene encodes CDR1 MDHEN and CDR2 SYDVKM. This CDR3 spans 16 amino acids. J lost 0 bases, V lost 4 bases, and 8 bases had no gene match. CDR3 nucleotides: TGTGCCAGCAGTTCGGTCCCCGGGACAGGCTCCTACGAGCAGTACTTC. Amino acid sequence: CASSSVPGTGSYEQYF.

This chain uses TRBV3-1 with TRBJ1-1; no definite D call. The V gene lost 1 base and the J gene lost 2 bases, with 20 bases spanning the gap. Germline V CDR1 and CDR2: LGHDT, YNNKEL (reference sequence). The CDR3 loop spans 18 amino acids. CDR3 in DNA: TGTGCCAGCAGCCAAGGAGGCCTTGAGGCGAAGGGAAACACTGAAGCTTTCTTT. This encodes CASSQGGLEAKGNTEAFF.

This chain uses TRBV7-3 with TRBJ2-2; D could derive from TRBD1 or TRBD2 (6 bases each). CDR3 size: 16 residues. Per germline, CDR1 SGHTA and CDR2 FQGTGA. The V and J ends lost 5 bases and 1 base respectively, with 14 bases between them. Here the CDR3 DNA reads TGTGCCAGCAGCCCGAGGGGGACTGGGAACACCGGGGAGCTGTTTTTT. Its protein product is CASSPRGTGNTGELFF. The whole variable domain, filled in from reference TRBV7-3 and TRBJ2-2, reads GAGVSQTPSNKVTEKGKYVELRCDPISGHTALYWYRQSLGQGPEFLIYFQGTGAADDSGLPNDRFFAVRPEGSVSTLKIQRTERGDSAVYLCASSPRGTGNTGELFFGEGSRLTVL.

This chain links TRBV19 with TRBJ1-5; 7 nucleotides match TRBD1. Per germline, CDR1 LNHDA and CDR2 SQIVND (reference sequence). V lost 4 bases to trimming and J lost 2 bases; unmatched junction nucleotides: 2. This CDR3 has 14 amino acids. CDR3 protein: CASSTGQGNQPQHF. DNA of the CDR3: TGTGCCAGTAGTACCGGACAGGGCAATCAGCCCCAGCATTTT.

The J gene is TRBJ2-5, the V gene TRBV30; possibly TRBD1 or TRBD2 for D (5 bases each). V gave up 2 bases and J gave up 8 bases, with 18 bases separating them. Germline V lookup: CDR1 GTSNPN, CDR2 SVGIG (reference sequence). CDR3 length: 14 amino acids. The CDR3 DNA reads as TGTGCCTGGAGTCCACGGGACGGCTTCCTTACCCAGTACTTC. Its protein is CAWSPRDGFLTQYF.

The genes are TRBV10-3 and TRBJ2-7; the D is unclear. CDR1 and CDR2 from the germline V gene are ENHRY and SYGVKD. Trimming removed 2 bases from V and 6 bases from J, with 14 bases in between. The CDR3 covers 14 residues. The DNA for the CDR3 is TGTGCCATCAGTGAGGCCGGGCCCCACATCGAGCAGTACTTC. As protein: CAISEAGPHIEQYF.

This clonotype was seen only a few times. This chain connects TRBV4-3 to TRBJ2-5; tentative D call: TRBD2 (7 bases). V lost 0 bases to trimming and J lost 4 bases, with 15 bases between them. The CDR3 covers 16 residues. Germline V gene sequence: CDR1 LGHNA, CDR2 YSLEER. CDR3 in DNA: TGCGCCAGCAGCCAAGATCCGGGGGAGGGGGGAGAGACCCAGTACTTC. It yields the protein CASSQDPGEGGETQYF.

The rearrangement joins TRBV3-1 to TRBJ2-3; the D gene could be TRBD1 or TRBD2 (5 bases each). V lost 4 bases, J lost 1 base, and 12 bases lay in between. The CDR3 has 15 amino acids. Germline V gene lookup returns CDR1 LGHDT and CDR2 YNNKEL (reference sequence). The CDR3 loop reads CASSPRDPRTDTQYF. The CDR3 DNA sequence: TGTGCCAGCAGCCCAAGGGACCCCCGCACAGATACGCAGTATTTT.

This clonotype was seen a few times. This chain connects TRBV12-3 or TRBV12-4 to TRBJ1-2, with 7 bases lining up with TRBD1. V shed 8 bases and J 3 bases; nucleotides not matched to a gene: 6. The CDR3 consists of 13 residues. The DNA of the CDR3 is TGTGCCAGCGGGGCAGGGGGACACTATGGCTACACCTTC. Protein product: CASGAGGHYGYTF.

V and J are TRBV3-1 and TRBJ2-1, with 8 bases that match TRBD2. CDR3 length: 16 amino acids. V was pared by 0 bases and J by 10 bases, with 11 bases of the junction left unmatched. Germline V gene sequence: CDR1 LGHDT, CDR2 YNNKEL (reference sequence). The CDR3 here is CASSQDLGGGIQEQFF. The CDR3 DNA reads as TGTGCCAGCAGCCAAGATCTGGGCGGGGGGATCCAAGAGCAGTTCTTC.

This clonotype has ten or more counts. This sequence joins TRBV5-1 and TRBJ2-3; possibly TRBD2 for D (5 bases). The length of the CDR3 is 14 residues. Per the germline V gene, CDR1 is SGHRS and CDR2 is YFSETQ. V lost 4 bases to trimming and J lost 7 bases, with 16 bases between them. The CDR3 nucleotides are TGCGCCAGCAGCCTGGGGATAGCGATAAATACGCAGTATTTT. Translating it yields CASSLGIAINTQYF.

The V and J genes are TRBV5-1 and TRBJ2-3; unclear D gene. The germline V gene encodes CDR1 SGHRS and CDR2 YFSETQ. Trimming removed 0 bases at V and 3 bases at J, with 8 bases between. This CDR3 has 14 residues. The CDR3, as DNA: TGCGCCAGCAGCTTGGTGCCAGCAACAGATACGCAGTATTTT. This encodes CASSLVPATDTQYF.

This chain uses TRBV7-3 with TRBJ1-5; TRBD1 is a possible D gene (5 bases). Germline CDR1 is SGHTA and CDR2 is FQGTGA. This CDR3 comprises 13 residues. V dropped 4 bases and J dropped 1 base, with 5 bases sitting between them. The CDR3 here is CASSSGSNQPQHF. CDR3 DNA: TGTGCCAGCAGCTCAGGGAGCAATCAGCCCCAGCATTTT.

About this clonotype itself: Being one base from a much bigger clone, this may be a read error. Without the conserved terminal phenylalanine or tryptophan, this CDR3 likely stems from a read error. The chain carries TRBV20-1 and TRBJ1-2; no clear D gene. Trimming stripped 3 bases from V and 1 base from J, with 9 bases between. Germline V gene sequence: CDR1 DFQATT, CDR2 SNEGSKA (reference sequence). The CDR3 has 13 residues. The CDR3 loop is CSASGELNYGYTV. For the CDR3, the DNA is TGCAGTGCTAGTGGGGAGCTTAACTATGGCTACACCGTC.

The J gene is TRBJ1-1, the V gene TRBV7-9; D unclear. The CDR3 has 17 amino acids. Germline CDR1 reads SEHNR; CDR2 reads FQNEAQ (reference sequence). V lost 7 bases, J lost 1 base, and 22 bases lay in between. The CDR3 region is CASIPRDKSQQNTEAFF. In DNA, the CDR3 is TGTGCCAGCATCCCCAGAGATAAATCACAACAGAACACTGAAGCTTTCTTT.

This clonotype was counted a single time. The chain recombines TRBV2 with TRBJ1-4; TRBD1 matches at 10 bases. Per germline, CDR1 SNHLY and CDR2 FYNNEI. The junction had 7 bases not matched to a gene; V was cut back by 4 bases and J by 8 bases. This CDR3 has 15 amino acids. The CDR3 DNA sequence: TGTGCCAGCAGTGGGGACAGGGGACCGTACGAAAAACTGTTTTTT. Its protein is CASSGDRGPYEKLFF.

This clonotype has only a few counts. V gene TRBV12-3 or TRBV12-4 combines with J gene TRBJ2-6; D is unresolved. The CDR3 contains 15 residues. V was pared by 1 base and J by 0 bases, with 4 bases between. The CDR3 here is CASSLDHSGANVLTF. CDR3 sequence (DNA): TGTGCCAGCAGTTTAGACCACTCTGGGGCCAACGTCCTGACTTTC.

This clonotype has at least ten counts. J is TRBJ2-1 and V is TRBV20-1; the D is unclear. The CDR3 sequence is 16 residues long. V lost 0 bases and J 4 bases, leaving 16 bases between the germline ends. From germline, CDR1 is DFQATT and CDR2 SNEGSKA (reference sequence). Written as DNA, the CDR3 is TGCAGTGCTAGAGATTCAATTTGGGCAAGATACAATGAGCAGTTCTTC. Its protein product is CSARDSIWARYNEQFF.

The chain carries TRBV20-1 and TRBJ2-1; D is ambiguous. The ends were cut back, 1 base at V and 7 bases at J, with 20 bases in the middle. There are 16 residues in the CDR3. The germline CDR1 and CDR2 sequences are DFQATT and SNEGSKA (reference sequence). CDR3 in amino acids: CSARARARTQTNEQFF. CDR3 DNA: TGCAGTGCTAGAGCCCGTGCCCGTACGCAAACGAATGAGCAGTTCTTC.

This clonotype turned up a few times. The chain uses TRBV27 and TRBJ2-7; 9 nucleotides match TRBD1. The V gene's germline CDR1 is MNHEY and CDR2 SMNVEV (reference sequence). The CDR3 runs to 18 residues. V shed 2 bases, J shed 4 bases, and the junction held 15 bases outside the gene matches. The CDR3 here is CASSLQITTGGFLYEQYF. The CDR3 DNA sequence: TGTGCCAGCAGTTTACAAATAACCACAGGGGGCTTTCTTTACGAGCAGTACTTC.

This clonotype was detected only a few times. This chain links TRBV7-9 with TRBJ1-1; 10 positions match TRBD1. Unmatched junction bases numbered 5, after V lost 2 bases and J lost 5 bases. Per the germline V gene, CDR1 is SEHNR and CDR2 is FQNEAQ (reference sequence). The CDR3 runs 15 residues. Here the CDR3 DNA reads TGTGCCAGCAGCTTACAAGACAGGGGGCGGACTGAAGCTTTCTTT. It encodes CASSLQDRGRTEAFF.

The chain uses TRBV6-2 or TRBV6-3 and TRBJ2-1; a possible D gene is TRBD2 (7 bases). The V gene lost 5 bases and the J gene lost 4 bases, with 18 bases spanning the gap. Germline V gene sequence: CDR1 MNHEY, CDR2 SVGEGT. The CDR3 consists of 16 residues. The CDR3 sequence: CASSHLGGDIYNEQFF. CDR3 coding DNA: TGTGCCAGCAGTCACCTAGGGGGGGATATATACAATGAGCAGTTCTTC.

The chain links TRBV28 to TRBJ2-1; D perhaps matches TRBD1 (6 bases). Germline CDR1 reads MDHEN; CDR2 reads SYDVKM. The CDR3 is 15 amino acids. Trimming removed 6 bases from V and 4 bases from J, with 16 bases in between. DNA of the CDR3: TGTGCCAGCAGCGCCAGGGGTCGCAAGTACAATGAGCAGTTCTTC. Translating gives CASSARGRKYNEQFF. The full variable domain, in which reference TRBV28 and TRBJ2-1 provide the parts outside the CDR3, is DVKVTQSSRYLVKRTGEKVFLECVQDMDHENMFWYRQDPGLGLRLIYFSYDVKMKEKGDIPEGYSVSREKKERFSLILESASTNQTSMYLCASSARGRKYNEQFFGPGTRLTVL.

V gene TRBV5-1 combines with J gene TRBJ1-2; possibly TRBD1 for D (6 bases). The CDR3 consists of 13 residues. V was clipped by 5 bases and J by 10 bases, with 18 bases between them. The germline gives CDR1 SGHRS, CDR2 YFSETQ. CDR3 nucleotides: TGCGCCAGCAGGGGGGACAACTTTGATGACTACACCTTC. It specifies CASRGDNFDDYTF.

This clonotype was detected only a few times. The J gene is TRBJ1-4, the V gene TRBV7-9; 7 bases match TRBD1. The CDR3 extends over 12 amino acids. Germline V gives CDR1 SEHNR, CDR2 FQNEAQ (reference sequence). The J segment lost 11 bases and the V segment lost 8 bases, leaving 8 bases of the junction unmatched. CDR3 sequence reads: CASQRQGEKLFF. CDR3 sequence (DNA): TGTGCCAGCCAAAGACAGGGCGAGAAACTGTTTTTT.

In its sample, this clonotype was seen a few times. The chain combines TRBV5-1 with TRBJ1-1; D perhaps matches TRBD1 (5 bases). There are 14 residues in the CDR3. V lost 8 bases to trimming and J lost 5 bases, with 19 bases between them. From germline, CDR1 is SGHRS and CDR2 YFSETQ. The CDR3 is CASNYRDLGTEAFF. CDR3 bases: TGCGCCAGTAATTACCGGGACCTGGGGACTGAAGCTTTCTTT.

This clonotype was counted once. The chain is built from TRBV15 and TRBJ2-5; 9 bases line up with TRBD1. The tail of the sequence fits TRBJ2-7 better, so the J call may be wrong. Germline loops: CDR1 LNHNV, CDR2 YYDKDF (reference sequence). The length of the CDR3 is 14 residues. CDR3 sequence: CATSSDRGVYEQYF. In nucleotides, the CDR3 is TGTGCCACCAGCAGTGACAGGGGGGTCTACGAGCAGTACTTC.